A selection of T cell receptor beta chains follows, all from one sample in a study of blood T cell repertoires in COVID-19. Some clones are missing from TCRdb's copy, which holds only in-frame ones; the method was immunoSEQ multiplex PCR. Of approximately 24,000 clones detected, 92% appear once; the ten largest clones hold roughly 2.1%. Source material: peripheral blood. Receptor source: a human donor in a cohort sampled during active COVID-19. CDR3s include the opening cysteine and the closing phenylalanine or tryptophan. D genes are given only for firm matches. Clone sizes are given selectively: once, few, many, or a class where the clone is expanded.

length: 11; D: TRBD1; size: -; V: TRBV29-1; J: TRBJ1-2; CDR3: CSAGTGGGYTF; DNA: TGCAGCGCAGGGACAGGGGGAGGCTACACCTTC
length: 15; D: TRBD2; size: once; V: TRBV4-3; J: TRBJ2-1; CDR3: CASSQISGGDNEQFF; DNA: TGCGCCAGCAGCCAAATTAGCGGGGGGGATAATGAGCAGTTCTTC
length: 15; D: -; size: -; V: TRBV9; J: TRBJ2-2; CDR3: CASSPPGLNTGELFF; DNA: TGTGCCAGCTCTCCGCCGGGACTTAACACCGGGGAGCTGTTTTTT
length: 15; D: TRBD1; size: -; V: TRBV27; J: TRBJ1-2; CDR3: CASSLSTGASYGYTF; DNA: TGTGCCAGCAGTTTATCAACAGGGGCGAGCTATGGCTACACCTTC
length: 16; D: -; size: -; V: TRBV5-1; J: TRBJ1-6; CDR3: CASSPSPLENNSPLHF; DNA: TGCGCCAGCAGCCCCTCACCGCTTGAGAATAATTCACCCCTCCACTTT
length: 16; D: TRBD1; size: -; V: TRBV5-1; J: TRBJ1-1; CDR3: CASSLELRTGNTEAFF; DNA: TGCGCCAGCAGCTTGGAATTACGGACAGGGAATACTGAAGCTTTCTTT
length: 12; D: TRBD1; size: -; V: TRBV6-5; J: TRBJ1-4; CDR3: CASMSGGEKLFF; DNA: TGTGCCAGCATGTCAGGGGGTGAAAAACTGTTTTTT
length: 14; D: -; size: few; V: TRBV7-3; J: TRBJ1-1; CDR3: CASSSGLMNTEAFF; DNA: TGTGCCAGCAGCTCCGGACTTATGAACACTGAAGCTTTCTTT
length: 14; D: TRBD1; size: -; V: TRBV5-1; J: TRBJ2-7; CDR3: CASSLTGGNYEQYF; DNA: TGCGCCAGCAGCTTGACAGGGGGGAACTACGAGCAGTACTTC
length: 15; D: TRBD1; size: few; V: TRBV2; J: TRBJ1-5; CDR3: CATPGTDNSNQPQHF; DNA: TGTGCCACCCCGGGGACAGATAATAGCAATCAGCCCCAGCATTTT
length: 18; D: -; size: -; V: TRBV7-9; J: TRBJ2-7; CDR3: CASSLALKRGGLSYEQYF; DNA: TGTGCCAGCAGCTTAGCGTTAAAAAGGGGAGGCCTCTCCTACGAGCAGTACTTC
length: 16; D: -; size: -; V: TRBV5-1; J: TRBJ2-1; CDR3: CASSLDGAGQLNEQFF; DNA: TGCGCCAGCAGCTTGGATGGGGCAGGACAACTCAATGAGCAGTTCTTC
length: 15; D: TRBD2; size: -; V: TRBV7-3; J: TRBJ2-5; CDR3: CASSPRGGGEETQYF; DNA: TGTGCCAGCAGCCCGCGGGGGGGAGGCGAAGAGACCCAGTACTTC
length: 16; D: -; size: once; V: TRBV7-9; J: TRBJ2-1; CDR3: CASSLNQGSSYNEQFF; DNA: TGTGCCAGCAGCCTCAATCAGGGGAGCTCCTACAATGAGCAGTTCTTC
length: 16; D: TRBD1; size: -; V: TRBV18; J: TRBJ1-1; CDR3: CASSAGQVSMNTEAFF; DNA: TGTGCCAGCTCTGCGGGACAGGTATCCATGAACACTGAAGCTTTCTTT
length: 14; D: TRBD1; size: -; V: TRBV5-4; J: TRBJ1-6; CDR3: CASSLAQGNSPLHF; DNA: TGTGCCAGCAGCTTAGCACAGGGGAATTCACCCCTCCACTTT
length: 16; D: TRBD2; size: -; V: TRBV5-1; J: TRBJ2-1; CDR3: CASSLNLAGGWNEQFF; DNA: TGCGCCAGCAGCTTAAATCTAGCGGGAGGGTGGAATGAGCAGTTCTTC
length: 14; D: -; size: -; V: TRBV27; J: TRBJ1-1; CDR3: CASSLSFMNTEAFF; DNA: TGTGCCAGCAGTTTATCGTTCATGAACACTGAAGCTTTCTTT
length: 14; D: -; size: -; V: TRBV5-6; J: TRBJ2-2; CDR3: CASSFDLGGGELFF; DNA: TGTGCCAGCAGCTTTGACCTCGGGGGCGGGGAGCTGTTTTTT
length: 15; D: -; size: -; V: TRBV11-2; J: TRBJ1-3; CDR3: CASSPRSGAGNTIYF; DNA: TGTGCCAGCAGCCCCCGATCAGGGGCGGGAAACACCATATATTTT
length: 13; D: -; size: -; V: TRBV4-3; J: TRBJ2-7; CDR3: CASSQDGDYEQYF; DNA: TGCGCCAGCAGCCAAGACGGGGACTACGAGCAGTACTTC
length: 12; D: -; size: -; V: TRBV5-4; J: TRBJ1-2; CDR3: CASSLDAYGYTF; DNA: TGTGCCAGCAGCTTGGATGCGTATGGCTACACCTTC
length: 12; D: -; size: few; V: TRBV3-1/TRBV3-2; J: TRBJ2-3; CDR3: CASGPQGDTQYF; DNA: TGTGCCAGCGGCCCCCAGGGAGATACGCAGTATTTT
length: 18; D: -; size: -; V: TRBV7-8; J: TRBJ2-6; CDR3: CASSLAGQSNSGANVLTF; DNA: TGTGCCAGCAGCTTAGCAGGACAGTCCAACTCTGGGGCCAACGTCCTGACTTTC
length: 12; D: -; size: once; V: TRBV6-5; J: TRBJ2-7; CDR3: CASRQGTYEQYF; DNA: TGTGCCAGCAGGCAGGGTACCTACGAGCAGTACTTC
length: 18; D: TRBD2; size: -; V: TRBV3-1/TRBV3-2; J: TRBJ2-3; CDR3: CASSQDTGLAGVTDTQYF; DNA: TGTGCCAGCAGCCAAGATACGGGACTAGCGGGAGTTACAGATACGCAGTATTTT
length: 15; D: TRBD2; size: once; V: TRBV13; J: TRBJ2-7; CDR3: CASSLGLAGSYEQYF; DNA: TGTGCCAGCAGCTTAGGACTAGCGGGCTCCTACGAGCAGTACTTC
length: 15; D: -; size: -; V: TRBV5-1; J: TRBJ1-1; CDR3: CASSRTTGLNTEAFF; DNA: TGCGCCAGCAGCAGGACGACAGGCCTTAACACTGAAGCTTTCTTT
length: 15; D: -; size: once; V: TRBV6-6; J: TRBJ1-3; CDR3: CASSYGQTSGNTIYF; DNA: TGTGCCAGCAGTTATGGGCAGACCTCTGGAAACACCATATATTTT
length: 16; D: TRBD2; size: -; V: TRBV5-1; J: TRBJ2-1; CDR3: CASSKRGPLGDNEQFF; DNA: TGCGCCAGCAGCAAGCGGGGGCCCCTTGGGGACAATGAGCAGTTCTTC
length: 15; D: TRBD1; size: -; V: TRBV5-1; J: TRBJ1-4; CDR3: CASSPEGQGYEKLFF; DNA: TGCGCCAGCAGCCCCGAAGGACAGGGGTACGAAAAACTGTTTTTT
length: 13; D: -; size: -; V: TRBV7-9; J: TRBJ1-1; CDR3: CASSLAEGTSAFF; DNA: TGTGCCAGCAGCTTAGCGGAGGGAACTTCGGCTTTCTTT
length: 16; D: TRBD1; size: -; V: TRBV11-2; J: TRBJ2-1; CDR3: CASRPFTGGGGNEQFF; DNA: TGTGCCAGCCGCCCTTTTACAGGGGGAGGAGGCAATGAGCAGTTCTTC
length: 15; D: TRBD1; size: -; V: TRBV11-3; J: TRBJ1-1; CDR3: CASTQGAGGLTEAFF; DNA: TGTGCCAGCACCCAGGGGGCAGGGGGCCTGACTGAAGCTTTCTTT
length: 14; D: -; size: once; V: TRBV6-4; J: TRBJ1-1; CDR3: CASRLQAMNTEAFF; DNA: TGTGCCAGCAGACTCCAGGCCATGAACACTGAAGCTTTCTTT
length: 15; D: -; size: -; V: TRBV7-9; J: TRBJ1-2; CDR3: CASSRTGTVIYGYTF; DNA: TGTGCCAGCAGTCGTACAGGGACGGTTATCTATGGCTACACCTTC
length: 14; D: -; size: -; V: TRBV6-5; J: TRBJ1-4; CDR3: CASSIRGNNEKLFF; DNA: TGTGCCAGCAGTATCCGAGGGAATAATGAAAAACTGTTTTTT
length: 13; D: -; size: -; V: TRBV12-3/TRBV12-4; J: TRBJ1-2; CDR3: CASSRSTEYGYTF; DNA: TGTGCCAGCAGTAGATCGACGGAGTATGGCTACACCTTC
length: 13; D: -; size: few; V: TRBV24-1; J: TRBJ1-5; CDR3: CATAETSNQPQHF; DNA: TGTGCCACCGCAGAAACTAGCAATCAGCCCCAGCATTTT
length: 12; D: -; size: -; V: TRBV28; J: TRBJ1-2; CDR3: CASNGGKIGYTF; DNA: TGTGCCAGCAATGGGGGGAAAATAGGCTACACCTTC
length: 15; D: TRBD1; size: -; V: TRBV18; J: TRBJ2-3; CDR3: CASSSTGASTDTQYF; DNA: TGTGCCAGCTCATCTACAGGGGCTAGCACAGATACGCAGTATTTT
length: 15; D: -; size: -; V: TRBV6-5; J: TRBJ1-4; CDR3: CASSQTASTNEKLFF; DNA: TGTGCCAGCAGCCAGACAGCCTCAACTAATGAAAAACTGTTTTTT
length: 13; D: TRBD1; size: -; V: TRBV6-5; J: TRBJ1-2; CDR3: CATVGTGNYGYTF; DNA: TGTGCCACCGTAGGGACAGGGAACTATGGCTACACCTTC
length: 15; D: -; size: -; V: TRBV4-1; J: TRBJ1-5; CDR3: CASSQTDFSNQPQHF; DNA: TGCGCCAGCAGCCAGACAGACTTTAGCAATCAGCCCCAGCATTTT
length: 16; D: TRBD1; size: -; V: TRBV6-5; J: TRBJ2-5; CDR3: CASSYSINRGRETQYF; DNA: TGTGCCAGCAGTTACTCGATAAACAGGGGGCGGGAGACCCAGTACTTC
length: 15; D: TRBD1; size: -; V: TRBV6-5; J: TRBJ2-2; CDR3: CASRWDSSNTGELFF; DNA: TGTGCCAGCAGATGGGACAGTTCGAACACCGGGGAGCTGTTTTTT
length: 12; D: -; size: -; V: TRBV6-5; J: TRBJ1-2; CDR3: CASSYGQYYDTF; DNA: TGTGCCAGCAGTTATGGCCAATACTATGACACCTTC
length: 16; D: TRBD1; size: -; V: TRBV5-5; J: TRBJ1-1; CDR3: CASSPYNRGMNTEAFF; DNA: TGTGCCAGCAGCCCCTATAACAGGGGCATGAACACTGAAGCTTTCTTT
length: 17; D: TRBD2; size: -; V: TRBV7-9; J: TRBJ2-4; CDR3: CASSFPAGGIAKNIQYF; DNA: TGTGCCAGCAGCTTTCCCGCGGGAGGGATAGCCAAAAACATTCAGTACTTC
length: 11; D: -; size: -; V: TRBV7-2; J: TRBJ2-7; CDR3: CASSLLNEQYF; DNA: TGTGCCAGCAGCTTACTAAACGAGCAGTACTTC
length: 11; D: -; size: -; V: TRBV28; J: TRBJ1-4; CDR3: CASSNREKLFF; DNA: TGTGCCAGCAGTAATCGTGAAAAACTGTTTTTT
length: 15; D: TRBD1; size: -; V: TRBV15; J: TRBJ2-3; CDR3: CATRRAGTGTDTQYF; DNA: TGTGCCACCAGAAGAGCTGGGACAGGTACAGATACGCAGTATTTT
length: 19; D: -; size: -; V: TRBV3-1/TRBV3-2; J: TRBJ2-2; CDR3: CASSQEAQSRVMNTGELFF; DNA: TGTGCCAGCAGCCAAGAGGCCCAGAGCCGGGTTATGAACACCGGGGAGCTGTTTTTT
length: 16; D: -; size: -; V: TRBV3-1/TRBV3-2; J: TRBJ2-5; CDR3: CASSQDPAGLQETQYF; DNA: TGTGCCAGCAGCCAAGATCCAGCGGGCCTCCAAGAGACCCAGTACTTC
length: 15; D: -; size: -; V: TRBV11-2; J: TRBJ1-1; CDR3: CASSLSIIQNTEAFF; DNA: TGTGCCAGCAGCTTATCAATCATACAGAACACTGAAGCTTTCTTT